The source of this T cell receptor (beta chain) is a study of T cell changes during pregnancy in multiple sclerosis. The protocol was immunoSEQ multiplex PCR, while the TCRdb copy is restricted to in-frame clones and leaves out a portion. The table has 56,000 or so clones, approximately 90% seen once. The CDR3 length is 16 residues. J lost 7 bases, V lost 4 bases, and 10 bases had no gene match. The V gene's germline CDR1 is SGHRS and CDR2 YFSETQ. Specimen: peripheral blood, collected in the first trimester of pregnancy. The sequence was obtained from a female donor in good health, enrolled as a control in a pregnancy study. The chain has TRBV5-1 and TRBJ2-1; 11 nucleotides line up with TRBD2. The CDR3 here is CASSPAGVAGGNEQFF. CDR3 DNA sequence: TGCGCCAGCAGCCCGGCGGGGGTAGCGGGGGGGAATGAGCAGTTCTTC.